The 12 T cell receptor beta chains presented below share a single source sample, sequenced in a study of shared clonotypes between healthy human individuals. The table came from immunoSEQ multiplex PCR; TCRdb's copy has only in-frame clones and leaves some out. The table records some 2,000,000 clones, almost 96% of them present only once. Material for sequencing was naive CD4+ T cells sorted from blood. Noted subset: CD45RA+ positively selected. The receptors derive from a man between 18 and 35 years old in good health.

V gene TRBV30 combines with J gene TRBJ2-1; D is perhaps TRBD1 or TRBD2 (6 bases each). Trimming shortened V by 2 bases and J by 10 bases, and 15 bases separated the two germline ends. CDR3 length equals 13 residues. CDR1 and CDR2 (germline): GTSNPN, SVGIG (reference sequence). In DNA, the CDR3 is TGTGCCTGGAGTTACATGGGGGGCGGAGAGCAGTTCTTC. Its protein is CAWSYMGGGEQFF.

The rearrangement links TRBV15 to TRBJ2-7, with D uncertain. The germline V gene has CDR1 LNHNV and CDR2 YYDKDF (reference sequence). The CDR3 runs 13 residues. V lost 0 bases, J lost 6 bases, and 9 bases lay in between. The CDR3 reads CATSREPGSEQYF. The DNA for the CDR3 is TGTGCCACCAGCAGAGAACCAGGCAGCGAGCAGTACTTC.

The CDR3 DNA sequence: TGTGCCAGCAGCTCGGGCCCGTTAGAGCAGTTCTTC. Residues: CASSSGPLEQFF. The chain joins TRBV11-1 to TRBJ2-1; the D is unclear. V was trimmed by 4 bases and J by 10 bases, leaving 11 bases between them. This CDR3 is 12 amino acids long. Germline-derived CDR1 and CDR2 are SGHAT and FQDESV (reference sequence).

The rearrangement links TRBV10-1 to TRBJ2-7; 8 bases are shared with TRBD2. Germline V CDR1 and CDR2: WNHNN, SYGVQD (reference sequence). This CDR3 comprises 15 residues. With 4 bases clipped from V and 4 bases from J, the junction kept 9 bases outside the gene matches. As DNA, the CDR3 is TGCGCCAGCAGTGCTACCGGGGGGGATGGGTACGAGCAGTACTTC. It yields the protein CASSATGGDGYEQYF.

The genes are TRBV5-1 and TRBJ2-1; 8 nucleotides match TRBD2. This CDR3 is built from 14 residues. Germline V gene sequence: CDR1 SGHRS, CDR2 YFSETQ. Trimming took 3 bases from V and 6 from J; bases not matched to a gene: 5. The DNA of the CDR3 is TGCGCCAGCAGCTGGGAGCGGGGGTCCAATGAGCAGTTCTTC. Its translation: CASSWERGSNEQFF.

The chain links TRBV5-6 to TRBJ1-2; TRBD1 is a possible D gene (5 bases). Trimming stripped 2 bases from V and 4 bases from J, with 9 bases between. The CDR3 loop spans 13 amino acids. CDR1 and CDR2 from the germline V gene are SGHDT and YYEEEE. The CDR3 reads CASSLQASYGYTF. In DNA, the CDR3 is TGTGCCAGCAGCTTACAGGCTTCCTATGGCTACACCTTC.

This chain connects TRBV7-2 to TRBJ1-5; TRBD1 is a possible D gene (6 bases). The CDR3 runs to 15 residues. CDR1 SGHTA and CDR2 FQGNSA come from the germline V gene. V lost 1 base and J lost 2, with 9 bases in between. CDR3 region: CASSLEDSRNQPQHF. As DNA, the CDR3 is TGTGCCAGCAGCTTAGAGGACAGCCGCAATCAGCCCCAGCATTTT.

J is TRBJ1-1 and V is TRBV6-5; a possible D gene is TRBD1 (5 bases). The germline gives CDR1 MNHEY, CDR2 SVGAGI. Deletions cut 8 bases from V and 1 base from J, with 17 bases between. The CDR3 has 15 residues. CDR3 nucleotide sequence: TGTGCCAGCTGGTCGAGACGGGACGGGAACACTGAAGCTTTCTTT. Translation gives CASWSRRDGNTEAFF.

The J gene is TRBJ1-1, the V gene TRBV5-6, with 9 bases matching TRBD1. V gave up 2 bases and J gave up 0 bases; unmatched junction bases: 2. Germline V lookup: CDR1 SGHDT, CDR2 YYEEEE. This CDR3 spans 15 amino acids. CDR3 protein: CASSFGTGLNTEAFF. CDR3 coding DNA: TGTGCCAGCAGCTTCGGGACAGGGTTGAACACTGAAGCTTTCTTT.

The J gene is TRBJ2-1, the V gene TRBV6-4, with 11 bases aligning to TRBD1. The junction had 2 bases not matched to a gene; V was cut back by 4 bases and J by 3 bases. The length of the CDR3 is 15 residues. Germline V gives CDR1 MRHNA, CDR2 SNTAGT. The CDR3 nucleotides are TGTGCCAGCAGTGTTGGGACAGGGGGCTACAATGAGCAGTTCTTC. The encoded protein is CASSVGTGGYNEQFF.

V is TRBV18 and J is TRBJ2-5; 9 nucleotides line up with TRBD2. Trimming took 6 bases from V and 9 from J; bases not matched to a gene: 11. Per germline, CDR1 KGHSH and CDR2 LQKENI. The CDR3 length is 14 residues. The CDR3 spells CASSLGIAGEAQYF. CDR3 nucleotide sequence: TGTGCCAGCTCCCTCGGGATAGCGGGGGAGGCCCAGTACTTC.

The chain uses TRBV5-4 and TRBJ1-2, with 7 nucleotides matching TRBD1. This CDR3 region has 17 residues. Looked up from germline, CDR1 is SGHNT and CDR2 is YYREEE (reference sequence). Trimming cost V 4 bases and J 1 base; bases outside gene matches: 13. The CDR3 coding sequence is TGTGCCAGCAGCCCTATCGACGGGACAGACAATAACTATGGCTACACCTTC. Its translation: CASSPIDGTDNNYGYTF.